The 13 T cell receptor beta chains below were found in one sample sequenced in a study of cytomegalovirus exposure and HLA in healthy donors. Produced via immunoSEQ multiplex PCR; TCRdb's table is partial and in-frame only. The table has approximately 100,000 clones, approximately 88% seen once. What was sequenced was PBMCs. These TCRs come from a woman aged 30 to 39 in good health and CMV-seronegative.

As DNA, the CDR3 is TGCGCCAGCAGCCAGGTTCCCGGGGAGCAGTACTTC. Translated: CASSQVPGEQYF. The chain carries TRBV4-1 and TRBJ2-7; D remains ambiguous. V lost 3 bases and J lost 7, with 10 bases in between. Per germline, CDR1 MGHRA and CDR2 YSYEKL. This CDR3 contains 12 residues.

The chain combines TRBV9 with TRBJ1-1; weak D call: TRBD1 (6 bases). CDR3 size: 15 residues. Trimming stripped 4 bases from V and 4 bases from J, with 17 bases between. CDR1 and CDR2 (germline): SGDLS, YYNGEE. In DNA, the CDR3 is TGTGCCAGCAGCCCACGGGGACAACTTAGCACTGAAGCTTTCTTT. This translates into CASSPRGQLSTEAFF.

The J gene is TRBJ2-7, the V gene TRBV27; D is perhaps TRBD1 (6 bases). V lost 6 bases, J lost 3 bases, and 15 bases lay in between. This CDR3 has 14 residues. Germline V CDR1 and CDR2: MNHEY, SMNVEV (reference sequence). CDR3 nucleotide sequence: TGTGCCAGCAGCCCCTGGGCAGGGGACTACGAGCAGTACTTC. This gives the protein CASSPWAGDYEQYF.

The rearrangement joins TRBV27 to TRBJ2-1; 13 bases map to TRBD2. Germline V gene data show CDR1 as MNHEY and CDR2 as SMNVEV (reference sequence). Trimming cost V 0 bases and J 9 bases; bases outside gene matches: 8. The CDR3 sequence is 17 residues long. The CDR3 sequence is CASSLSPGLAGDSEQFF. The CDR3 nucleotides are TGTGCCAGCAGTTTATCTCCAGGACTAGCGGGAGATAGTGAGCAGTTCTTC.

The genes are TRBV7-9 and TRBJ1-5, with D maybe TRBD1 (5 bases). V lost 1 base to trimming and J lost 6 bases, with 10 bases between them. The germline V gene encodes CDR1 SEHNR and CDR2 FQNEAQ (reference sequence). This CDR3 region has 14 residues. CDR3: CASSLEGIGQPQHF. CDR3 DNA: TGTGCCAGCAGCTTAGAGGGGATAGGTCAGCCCCAGCATTTT.

The chain combines TRBV4-2 with TRBJ2-1; TRBD2 matches at 14 bases. Germline assignment: CDR1 LGHNA and CDR2 YNFKEQ. The CDR3 runs to 17 residues. J lost 8 bases, V lost 3 bases, and 9 bases had no gene match. CDR3 sequence (DNA): TGTGCCAGCAGCCAGGCCGGGACTAGCGGGAGTATATATGAGCAGTTCTTC. It yields the protein CASSQAGTSGSIYEQFF.

The chain combines TRBV27 with TRBJ2-2; 11 bases fit TRBD2. In germline, CDR1 is MNHEY, CDR2 SMNVEV (reference sequence). CDR3 length equals 16 residues. Germline trimming cut 3 bases from V and 5 bases from J; bases unmatched to any gene: 5. The CDR3 sequence: CASSFRLAGWTGELFF. The CDR3 DNA follows: TGTGCCAGCAGTTTTAGACTAGCGGGGTGGACCGGGGAGCTGTTTTTT.

The rearrangement uses TRBV5-1 and TRBJ2-6; TRBD1 matches 8 bases. Germline values: CDR1 SGHRS, CDR2 YFSETQ. This CDR3 spans 18 amino acids. Trimming cost V 4 bases and J 0 bases; bases outside gene matches: 9. The CDR3 is CASSLWTGRSSGANVLTF. CDR3 sequence (DNA): TGCGCCAGCAGCCTCTGGACAGGGAGAAGCTCTGGGGCCAACGTCCTGACTTTC.

The chain has TRBV7-3 and TRBJ2-1; the D gene is possibly TRBD1 (6 bases). Germline CDR1 is SGHTA and CDR2 is FQGTGA. The CDR3 extends over 15 amino acids. With 5 bases removed from V and 0 bases from J, the gap between germline ends came to 11 bases. DNA for the CDR3: TGTGCCAGCAGCAAGAACAGGGTCTCCTACAATGAGCAGTTCTTC. Encoded protein: CASSKNRVSYNEQFF.

This rearrangement joins TRBV19 to TRBJ1-2, with D possibly being TRBD1 (5 bases). The CDR3 contains 13 residues. Germline V CDR1 and CDR2: LNHDA, SQIVND (reference sequence). Trimming pared 7 bases from V and 3 bases from J, leaving 12 bases between. For the CDR3, the DNA is TGTGCCAGTACCCCCCAGGGCTACTATGGCTACACCTTC. It translates to CASTPQGYYGYTF.

The rearrangement joins TRBV2 to TRBJ2-7, with D tentatively TRBD1 (6 bases). V lost 8 bases, J lost 0 bases, and 14 bases lay in between. The germline CDR1 and CDR2 sequences are SNHLY and FYNNEI. This CDR3 region has 14 residues. This CDR3 is CASYPDRNSYEQYF. The CDR3 DNA reads as TGTGCCAGCTACCCGGACAGAAACTCCTACGAGCAGTACTTC.

The gene calls are TRBV28 and TRBJ1-5, with 9 positions matching TRBD1. The CDR3 consists of 13 residues. V was pared by 5 bases and J by 4 bases, with 0 bases of the junction left unmatched. Looked up from germline, CDR1 is MDHEN and CDR2 is SYDVKM. CDR3 loop: CASSDRGNQPQHF. In DNA, the CDR3 is TGTGCCAGCAGTGACAGGGGGAATCAGCCCCAGCATTTT.

V usage is TRBV2 and J usage is TRBJ2-1; 7 bases are shared with TRBD2. Germline CDR1 SNHLY, CDR2 FYNNEI. The V gene end was trimmed by 1 base and the J gene end by 10 bases; junction bases not matched to a gene: 4. The CDR3 consists of 13 residues. The CDR3 nucleotides read TGTGCCAGCAGTGAAGTAGTCGGGGGGGAGCAGTTCTTC. This encodes CASSEVVGGEQFF.